This TCR beta chain was documented in a study of T-cell memory formation after mild COVID-19. Overall study: Most TCR clusters belonged to a single donor.

This clonotype was detected only a few times. The antigen is undetermined. From germline, CDR1 is SGHTA and CDR2 FQGNSA. This CDR3 has 15 amino acids. The ends lost 0 bases at V and 6 bases at J; junction bases unmatched: 4. Study-level points and caveats: The pre-infection memory compartment contained some responding clones, suggesting cross-reactive memory joined. In second-wave clones peaking day 37, SARS-CoV-2 specificity remained unconfirmed.

The 5'RACE method, run with constant-segment primers, produced TCR alpha and TCR beta cDNA libraries (carrying sample barcodes and UMIs). TCRdb reanalysed the 5' RACE reads using MiXCR and keeps one entry per CDR3 protein. The data contain 200,000 to 250,000 distinct CDR3 sequences, roughly a tenth of them singletons. Sequencing was performed on PBMCs or a T cell subset sorted from them (not recorded which). This receptor was identified in a young man who had mild COVID-19 (a few samples of this study predate the infection). Cell type and time point are not known. The rearrangement links TRBV7-2 to TRBJ1-5; 8 bases align to TRBD1. The CDR3 protein is CASSLAPGGGQPQHF. CDR3 in DNA: TGTGCCAGCAGCTTAGCGCCAGGGGGCGGTCAGCCCCAGCATTTT.